This T cell receptor (beta chain) was obtained from a study of post-analysis software for immune sequencing data. Note on this clonotype: Its antigen remains unidentified. A junction end diverges from the germline sequence, so it may reflect a read error.

CDR1 is SGHNT and CDR2 is YENEEA in the germline V gene. The CDR3 covers 15 residues. TCR beta libraries were prepared from cDNA with unique molecular identifiers. T cells, roughly 1 to 10 million of them, yielded some 510,000 cDNA molecules. Via MiXCR, TCRdb re-called the PCR reads, giving one row per CDR3 protein. This table has hundreds of thousands of distinct CDR3 sequences, less than 35% appearing once. Broader study findings: Multiple sclerosis patients had significantly lower normalized Chao1 diversity than controls. Patients carried roughly five TRBV segments more frequently than controls did, and TRBV5-6, TRBV5-1 and TRBV20-1 were among them. Under F measure analysis, samples from one preparation batch co-clustered strongly.

The sequenced sample was blood. The receptor was isolated from a girl aged 5-17 years with multiple sclerosis. This chain uses TRBV11-3 with TRBJ2-3; possibly TRBD1 for D (6 bases). CDR3 loop: CASSLGGQRTDMQYF. The CDR3 nucleotides read TGTGCCAGCAGCTTAGGTGGACAGAGAACAGATATGCAGTATTTT.